This TCR beta chain emerged from a study of cytomegalovirus exposure and HLA in healthy donors. Use of 60 Vbeta and 13 Jbeta primers characterized the PCR. Produced via immunoSEQ multiplex PCR; TCRdb's table is partial and in-frame only. The table lists 80,000 to 100,000 clones. The ends were cut back, 5 bases at V and 2 bases at J, with 7 bases in the middle. CDR1 and CDR2 (germline): WNHNN, SYGVQD (reference sequence). This CDR3 is built from 13 residues. J is TRBJ2-1 and V is TRBV10-1; TRBD2 might be the D (6 bases). The specimen was PBMCs. This receptor was taken from a woman in her thirties in good health and CMV-seronegative. The CDR3 DNA reads TGCGCCAGCAGTACGGGGGCCTACAATGAGCAGTTCTTC. Translation: CASSTGAYNEQFF.